This passage covers 8 T cell receptor beta chains from one sample sequenced in a study of T-cell reconstitution after alpha-beta-depleted transplantation in children. Preparing the TCRbeta library involved the use of unique molecular identifiers. TCRdb passed the PCR reads through MiXCR, listing each CDR3 protein once. The sample lists 500,000 to 650,000 distinct CDR3 sequences; 10% to 15% were seen once. The sequencing used PBMCs, mostly from graft donor cells, collected 360 days after TCRalphabeta/CD19-depleted stem cell transplant. Receptors were obtained from a male patient younger than 18 who had a stem cell transplant for acute myeloid leukemia, so the T cells may come from the graft donor.

This clonotype was detected a few times. V usage is TRBV20-1 and J usage is TRBJ1-4, with D possibly matching TRBD1 (6 bases). V was cut by 0 bases and J by 11 bases, with 19 bases left in between. Germline V gene sequence: CDR1 DFQATT, CDR2 SNEGSKA (reference sequence). The CDR3 contains 15 residues. The CDR3 sequence is CSARDPGQSLTKLFF. CDR3 in DNA: TGCAGTGCTAGAGATCCTGGACAGTCTCTTACGAAACTGTTTTTT.

Many counts were recorded for this clonotype. The V and J genes are TRBV5-6 and TRBJ2-1, with TRBD2 matching over 11 bases. Germline assignment: CDR1 SGHDT and CDR2 YYEEEE. Trimming took 1 base from V and 8 from J; bases not matched to a gene: 8. The CDR3 sequence is 16 residues long. The CDR3 sequence is CASSLMTSGIVDEQFF. CDR3 nucleotides: TGTGCCAGCAGCTTGATGACTAGCGGGATCGTTGATGAGCAGTTCTTC.

The genes are TRBV18 and TRBJ2-5, with D uncertain. V was cut by 1 base and J by 1 base, with 4 bases left in between. The CDR3 runs 13 residues. CDR1 is KGHSH, CDR2 LQKENI, per germline. CDR3 sequence: CASSPLSQETQYF. CDR3 in DNA: TGTGCCAGCTCACCACTAAGCCAAGAGACCCAGTACTTC.

This clonotype was seen only a few times. The rearrangement links TRBV28 to TRBJ1-2, with a tentative D call TRBD1 (6 bases). Trimming removed 2 bases from V and 0 bases from J, with 10 bases in between. Per the germline V gene, CDR1 is MDHEN and CDR2 is SYDVKM. This CDR3 contains 15 residues. For the CDR3, the DNA is TGTGCCAGCAGTTTAGGAGGGGGAACTAACTATGGCTACACCTTC. Protein: CASSLGGGTNYGYTF.

The rearrangement uses TRBV6-2 or TRBV6-3 and TRBJ2-7; D remains ambiguous. The V gene's germline CDR1 is MNHEY and CDR2 SVGEGT. V dropped 2 bases and J dropped 9 bases, with 5 bases sitting between them. The CDR3 consists of 10 residues. The CDR3 region has the DNA TGTGCCAGCAGTTACGGCGCGCAGTACTTC. Its translation: CASSYGAQYF.

Only a few counts were recorded for this clonotype. V and J are TRBV7-6 and TRBJ2-3; TRBD2 is a possible D gene (5 bases). V lost 5 bases, J lost 0 bases, and 12 bases lay in between. CDR3 length: 15 residues. In germline, CDR1 is SGHVS, CDR2 FNYEAQ. The CDR3 loop reads CASSRSSSSTDTQYF. Here the CDR3 DNA reads TGTGCCAGCAGCCGGTCTAGCTCCAGCACAGATACGCAGTATTTT.

There are many counts of this clonotype. The chain combines TRBV4-3 with TRBJ2-1; TRBD2 is a possible D gene (5 bases). CDR1 and CDR2 from the germline V gene are LGHNA and YSLEER. The V end lost 1 base, the J end lost 0 bases, and 7 bases lay between the germline ends. CDR3 length equals 15 residues. The CDR3, as DNA: TGCGCCAGCAGCCAAGGAGGGAGCTCCTACAATGAGCAGTTCTTC. This encodes CASSQGGSSYNEQFF.

This clonotype has at least ten counts. J is TRBJ2-7 and V is TRBV7-9, with TRBD2 matching 9 bases. The CDR3 contains 15 residues. CDR1 and CDR2 (germline): SEHNR, FQNEAQ (reference sequence). The junction had 8 bases not matched to a gene; V was cut back by 6 bases and J by 2 bases. CDR3 residues: CASRFSGSGTYEQYF. CDR3 DNA: TGTGCCAGCAGATTTAGCGGGAGCGGAACCTACGAGCAGTACTTC.